This TCR beta chain was sequenced in a study of blood T cell repertoires in COVID-19. Turning to the study itself: From T cells, B-cell-depleted T cells, or PBMCs came the material, which was cDNA or gDNA.

The CDR3 consists of 15 residues. The V end lost 2 bases, the J end lost 0 bases, and 8 bases lay between the germline ends. From germline, CDR1 is KGHSH and CDR2 LQKENI. Some clones are missing from TCRdb's copy, which holds only in-frame ones; the method was immunoSEQ multiplex PCR. Among approximately 42,000 clones listed, 65% to 80% were seen once. Specimen: peripheral blood. This TCR came from a man older than 75 with acute or convalescent COVID-19. V gene TRBV18 combines with J gene TRBJ2-1; tentative D call: TRBD2 (5 bases). Written as DNA, the CDR3 is TGTGCCAGCTCACCAATGGGGAGCTCCTACAATGAGCAGTTCTTC. Its protein is CASSPMGSSYNEQFF.